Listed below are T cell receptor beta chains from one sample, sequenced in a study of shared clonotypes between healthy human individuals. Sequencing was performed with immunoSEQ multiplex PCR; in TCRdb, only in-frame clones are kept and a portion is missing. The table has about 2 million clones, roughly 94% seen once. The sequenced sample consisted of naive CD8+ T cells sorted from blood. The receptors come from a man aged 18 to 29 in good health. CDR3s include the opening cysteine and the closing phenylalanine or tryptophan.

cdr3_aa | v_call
CASSEGSSPLHF | TRBV9
CASGREGYNEQFF | TRBV13
CASSFLRTGIHEQYF | TRBV27
CASSVEWQTNEKLFF | TRBV9
CASSPPGQGDYEQYF | TRBV13
CASSGLDPYEQYF | TRBV7-9
CASSLVAMPTGELFF | TRBV18
CASSKETGLNTEAFF | TRBV21-1
CASSQDRASGRTGELFF | TRBV4-1
CASQRGGSSYNEQFF | TRBV11-2
CASSNHPGTGINEQFF | TRBV2
CASSQPREGSYNEQFF | TRBV4-1
CASRLSGGLGELFF | TRBV28
CASSLALGGTDTQYF | TRBV7-9
CASSHSETSIDEAFF | TRBV5-1